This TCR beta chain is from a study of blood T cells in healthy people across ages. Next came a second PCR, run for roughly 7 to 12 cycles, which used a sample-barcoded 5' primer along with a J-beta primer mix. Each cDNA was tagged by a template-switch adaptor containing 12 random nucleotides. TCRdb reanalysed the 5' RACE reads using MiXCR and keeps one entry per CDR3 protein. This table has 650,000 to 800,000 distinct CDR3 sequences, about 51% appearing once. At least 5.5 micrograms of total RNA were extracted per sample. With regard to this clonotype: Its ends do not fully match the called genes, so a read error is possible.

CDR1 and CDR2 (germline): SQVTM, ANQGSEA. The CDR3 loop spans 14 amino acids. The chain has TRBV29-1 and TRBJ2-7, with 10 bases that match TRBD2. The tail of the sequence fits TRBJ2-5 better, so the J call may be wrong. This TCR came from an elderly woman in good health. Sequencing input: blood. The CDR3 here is CSVAASGSSGTQYF. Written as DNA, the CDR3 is TGTAGCGTTGCGGCTAGCGGGAGCTCCGGGACCCAGTACTTC.